The 5 T cell receptor beta chains reported below all come from one sample, sequenced in a study of blood T cell repertoires in COVID-19. Profiled with immunoSEQ multiplex PCR; TCRdb holds only in-frame clones, not every one. The sample records hundreds of thousands of clones, around 91% being singletons. Sequences were obtained from peripheral blood. The receptors originated from a woman in her thirties or forties with COVID-19, enrolled during active disease.

V and J are TRBV15 and TRBJ2-5; TRBD2 agrees at 10 bases. Germline lookup yields CDR1 LNHNV and CDR2 YYDKDF (reference sequence). The CDR3 runs 20 residues. The V segment lost 1 base and the J segment 0 bases; nucleotides outside the gene matches: 14. The CDR3 bases are TGTGCCACCAGCAGAGGGGCATTAGCGGGAGGTACCAAAAACCAAGAGACCCAGTACTTC. This encodes CATSRGALAGGTKNQETQYF.

The V call is TRBV15, the J call TRBJ1-2; TRBD1 agrees at 7 bases. This CDR3 spans 15 amino acids. The ends lost 8 bases at V and 5 bases at J; junction bases unmatched: 14. CDR1 and CDR2 (germline): LNHNV, YYDKDF (reference sequence). CDR3 DNA sequence: TGTGCCACCCGTATGGGAACAGGGGCGATATATGGCTACACCTTC. The encoded protein is CATRMGTGAIYGYTF.

The rearrangement links TRBV11-2 to TRBJ1-4, with TRBD1 as a possible D gene (5 bases). Trimming took 5 bases from V and 7 from J, leaving 17 bases between them. This CDR3 contains 15 residues. Germline V gene lookup returns CDR1 SGHAT and CDR2 FQNNGV. The CDR3 sequence is CASSPTGGTTEKLFF. The CDR3 region has the DNA TGTGCCAGCAGCCCTACCGGGGGGACCACTGAAAAACTGTTTTTT.

This chain connects TRBV7-8 to TRBJ2-1; a weak D match, TRBD2 (6 bases). The germline V gene has CDR1 SGHVS and CDR2 FQNEAQ. This CDR3 contains 15 residues. The germline V and J ends were trimmed by 4 bases and 1 base, with 11 bases remaining between them. The DNA of the CDR3 is TGTGCCAGCAGCTGGGGGGTGACATCCTACAATGAGCAGTTCTTC. This codes for CASSWGVTSYNEQFF.

The V and J genes are TRBV29-1 and TRBJ1-1; D is ambiguous. V was pared by 6 bases and J by 1 base, with 9 bases between. Germline CDR1 SQVTM, CDR2 ANQGSEA. The CDR3 sequence is 12 residues long. CDR3 bases: TGCAGCGTCCCGTTAAAGAACACTGAAGCTTTCTTT. Translation gives CSVPLKNTEAFF. Looking up the rest from reference TRBV29-1 and TRBJ1-1 gives the full variable domain: SAVISQKPSRDICQRGTSLTIQCQVDSQVTMMFWYRQQPGQSLTLIATANQGSEATYESGFVIDKFPISRPNLTFSTLTVSNMSPEDSSIYLCSVPLKNTEAFFGQGTRLTVV.